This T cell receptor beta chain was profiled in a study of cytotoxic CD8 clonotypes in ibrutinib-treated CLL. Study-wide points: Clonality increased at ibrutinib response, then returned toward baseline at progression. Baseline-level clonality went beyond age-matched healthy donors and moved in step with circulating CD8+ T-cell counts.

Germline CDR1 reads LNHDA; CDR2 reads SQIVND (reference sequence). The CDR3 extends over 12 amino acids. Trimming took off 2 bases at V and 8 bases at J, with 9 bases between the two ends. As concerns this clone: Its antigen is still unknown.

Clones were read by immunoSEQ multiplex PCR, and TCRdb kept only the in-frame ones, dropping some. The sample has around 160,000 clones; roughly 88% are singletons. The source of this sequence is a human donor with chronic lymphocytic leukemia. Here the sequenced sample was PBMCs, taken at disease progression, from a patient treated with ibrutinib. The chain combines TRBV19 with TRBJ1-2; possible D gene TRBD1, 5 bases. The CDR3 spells CASSIMGGGYTF. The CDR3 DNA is TGTGCCAGTAGTATAATGGGGGGAGGCTACACCTTC. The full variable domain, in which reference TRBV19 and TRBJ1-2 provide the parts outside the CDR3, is DGGITQSPKYLFRKEGQNVTLSCEQNLNHDAMYWYRQDPGQGLRLIYYSQIVNDFQKGDIAEGYSVSREKKESFPLTVTSAQKNPTAFYLCASSIMGGGYTFGSGTRLTVV.